Following are 29 T cell receptor beta chains from one sample sequenced in a study of cytotoxic CD8 clonotypes in ibrutinib-treated CLL. The data were produced by immunoSEQ multiplex PCR, yet TCRdb's version contains in-frame clones alone and is incomplete. The data show approximately 340,000 clones, with roughly 67% seen just once and roughly 6.8% held by the top ten. Sequencing was performed on PBMCs, taken after 36 months of ibrutinib treatment. These receptors were obtained from a human donor with chronic lymphocytic leukemia.

CDR3 residues: CASSFQTSGGATQETQYF. The CDR3 nucleotides are TGCGCCAGCAGCTTTCAGACTAGCGGGGGGGCCACCCAAGAGACCCAGTACTTC. The chain recombines TRBV5-1 with TRBJ2-5; TRBD2 agrees at 14 bases. CDR1 and CDR2 from the germline V gene are SGHRS and YFSETQ. CDR3 size: 18 residues. With 2 bases clipped from V and 1 base from J, the junction kept 7 bases outside the gene matches.

The chain has TRBV25-1 and TRBJ2-5; 9 nucleotides agree with TRBD1. This CDR3 has 17 amino acids. Germline lookup yields CDR1 MGHDK and CDR2 SYGVNS. V was clipped by 9 bases and J by 5 bases; unmatched bases: 19. The CDR3 loop is CASRRPGTGWRPETQYF. CDR3 in DNA: TGTGCCAGTAGGCGTCCGGGGACAGGGTGGCGTCCGGAGACCCAGTACTTC.

This CDR3 is CASGKKADTEAFF. As DNA, the CDR3 is TGCGCCAGCGGCAAGAAGGCGGACACTGAAGCTTTCTTT. J is TRBJ1-1 and V is TRBV5-1; D is unresolved. V lost 7 bases to trimming and J lost 3 bases, with 13 bases between them. This CDR3 comprises 13 residues. Germline loops: CDR1 SGHRS, CDR2 YFSETQ.

The chain is built from TRBV9 and TRBJ2-2, with a tentative D call TRBD1 (6 bases). This CDR3 has 18 residues. The V end lost 0 bases, the J end lost 0 bases, and 15 bases lay between the germline ends. The germline V gene encodes CDR1 SGDLS and CDR2 YYNGEE. The CDR3 DNA reads as TGTGCCAGCAGCGTAGTGGGGGCAAGAGGATCGAACACCGGGGAGCTGTTTTTT. Translated: CASSVVGARGSNTGELFF.

This chain connects TRBV7-9 to TRBJ1-1; D gene uncertain. Germline loops: CDR1 SEHNR, CDR2 FQNEAQ (reference sequence). The V gene lost 1 base and the J gene lost 1 base, with 10 bases spanning the gap. This CDR3 is 15 amino acids long. The CDR3 reads CASSLVQVGNTEAFF. The CDR3 DNA follows: TGTGCCAGCAGCTTAGTCCAGGTCGGGAACACTGAAGCTTTCTTT.

This chain links TRBV19 with TRBJ1-2; 9 bases are a match to TRBD1. After removal of 5 bases from V and 6 bases from J, the junction contained 16 bases not matched to a gene. Germline V gene sequence: CDR1 LNHDA, CDR2 SQIVND (reference sequence). The CDR3 length is 17 residues. CDR3 amino acids: CASSPPYRGLPLDGYTF. CDR3 DNA sequence: TGTGCCAGTAGTCCCCCATACAGGGGGCTACCTTTAGATGGCTACACCTTC.

The chain couples TRBV10-3 to TRBJ2-7; D tentatively reads TRBD1 or TRBD2 (5 bases each). Germline assignment: CDR1 ENHRY and CDR2 SYGVKD. V was pared by 6 bases and J by 3 bases, with 12 bases between. The CDR3 is 13 amino acids. CDR3 sequence: CAISWDGDYEQYF. In DNA form, the CDR3 reads TGTGCCATCAGCTGGGACGGGGACTACGAGCAGTACTTC.

The rearrangement joins TRBV7-9 to TRBJ2-4, with TRBD2 matching over 7 bases. Germline-derived CDR1 and CDR2 are SEHNR and FQNEAQ (reference sequence). Trimming removed 4 bases from V and 1 base from J; junction bases left unmatched: 10. This CDR3 contains 17 residues. Here the CDR3 reads CASSYPGTTDAKNIQYF. In DNA, the CDR3 is TGTGCCAGCAGCTACCCCGGGACTACCGACGCCAAAAACATTCAGTACTTC. Full variable domain (remainder filled in from reference TRBV7-9 and TRBJ2-4): DTGVSQNPRHKITKRGQNVTFRCDPISEHNRLYWYRQTLGQGPEFLTYFQNEAQLEKSRLLSDRFSAERPKGSFSTLEIQRTEQGDSAMYLCASSYPGTTDAKNIQYFGAGTRLSVL.

This clone was counted between two and nine times. The CDR3 DNA follows: TGTGCCAGCAGCCTGGCGGGACTAGCGGGGAGAGATGAGCAGTTCTTC. This encodes CASSLAGLAGRDEQFF. This chain uses TRBV7-3 with TRBJ2-1; 13 bases map to TRBD2. The V gene's germline CDR1 is SGHTA and CDR2 FQGTGA. Unmatched junction bases numbered 9, after V lost 5 bases and J lost 8 bases. CDR3 size: 16 residues.

The chain joins TRBV11-2 to TRBJ2-7; TRBD1 aligns across 7 bases. The CDR3 length is 13 residues. V lost 6 bases to trimming and J lost 2 bases; unmatched junction nucleotides: 4. Germline CDR1 reads SGHAT; CDR2 reads FQNNGV. This chain's CDR3 is CASRKGQAYEQYF. The CDR3 DNA sequence: TGTGCCAGCAGGAAAGGACAGGCCTACGAGCAGTACTTC.

The V gene is TRBV9, the J gene TRBJ1-5; D call uncertain. V was pared by 0 bases and J by 3 bases, with 10 bases between. From germline, CDR1 is SGDLS and CDR2 YYNGEE. This CDR3 has 15 amino acids. In nucleotides, the CDR3 is TGTGCCAGCAGCGTAGCAGGAGAAACCAATCAGCCCCAGCATTTT. The encoded protein is CASSVAGETNQPQHF.

This chain uses TRBV5-1 with TRBJ2-5; 7 bases line up with TRBD2. With 5 bases clipped from V and 4 bases from J, the junction kept 14 bases outside the gene matches. CDR3 length: 16 amino acids. Germline lookup yields CDR1 SGHRS and CDR2 YFSETQ. For the CDR3, the DNA is TGCGCCAGCAGGCGAGCGGGACCAATAAGTGGAGAGACCCAGTACTTC. Protein product: CASRRAGPISGETQYF.

V usage is TRBV28 and J usage is TRBJ2-1, with D tentatively TRBD2 (7 bases). This CDR3 is built from 17 residues. The V end lost 4 bases, the J end lost 8 bases, and 24 bases lay between the germline ends. Germline assignment: CDR1 MDHEN and CDR2 SYDVKM. This CDR3 reads CASSSWTRAGVNDEQFF. For the CDR3, the DNA is TGTGCCAGCAGTTCATGGACTAGGGCAGGGGTTAACGATGAGCAGTTCTTC.

V and J are TRBV7-6 and TRBJ1-4; D is unresolved. Trimming shortened V by 3 bases and J by 8 bases, and 10 bases separated the two germline ends. The CDR3 spans 13 residues. Germline V gives CDR1 SGHVS, CDR2 FNYEAQ. The chain's CDR3 is CASSLRKTEKLFF. The DNA for the CDR3 is TGTGCCAGCAGCTTGAGGAAAACGGAAAAACTGTTTTTT.

This clone was counted a few times. This chain uses TRBV2 with TRBJ1-1, with D unclear. The CDR3 has 15 residues. V lost 7 bases and J 0 bases, leaving 15 bases between the germline ends. The germline CDR1 and CDR2 sequences are SNHLY and FYNNEI. The chain's CDR3 is CASTLRAAMNTEAFF. The CDR3 nucleotides are TGTGCCAGCACCCTTCGTGCAGCCATGAACACTGAAGCTTTCTTT. The whole variable domain, remainder taken from reference TRBV2 and TRBJ1-1, is EPEVTQTPSHQVTQMGQEVILRCVPISNHLYFYWYRQILGQKVEFLVSFYNNEISEKSEIFDDQFSVERPDGSNFTLKIRSTKLEDSAMYFCASTLRAAMNTEAFFGQGTRLTVV.

The gene calls are TRBV7-8 and TRBJ1-1, with TRBD1 matching over 8 bases. V lost 5 bases, J lost 1 base, and 6 bases stayed unmatched. CDR1 SGHVS and CDR2 FQNEAQ come from the germline V gene. CDR3 length equals 15 residues. CDR3 sequence reads: CASSAGQGWNTEAFF. The CDR3 bases are TGTGCCAGCAGCGCCGGACAGGGCTGGAACACTGAAGCTTTCTTT.

This rearrangement joins TRBV7-6 to TRBJ2-7, with a weak D call TRBD1 (6 bases). From germline, CDR1 is SGHVS and CDR2 FNYEAQ. The length of the CDR3 is 15 residues. Trimming took 5 bases from V and 5 from J, leaving 19 bases between them. The DNA of the CDR3 is TGTGCCAGCAGCCAGGGGAACAAGGGGATCAACGAGCAGTACTTC. This sequence encodes CASSQGNKGINEQYF.

This chain links TRBV5-1 with TRBJ1-6; a possible D gene is TRBD1 (5 bases). The germline V and J ends were trimmed by 0 bases and 17 bases, with 12 bases remaining between them. Germline CDR1 is SGHRS and CDR2 is YFSETQ. CDR3 length: 12 amino acids. Here the CDR3 reads CASSLDRLRFHF. The CDR3 DNA is TGCGCCAGCAGCTTGGACAGGTTGAGATTCCACTTT.

The rearrangement joins TRBV28 to TRBJ2-7; D not certain. Trimming stripped 5 bases from V and 3 bases from J, with 14 bases between. The CDR3 extends over 14 amino acids. Per the germline V gene, CDR1 is MDHEN and CDR2 is SYDVKM. CDR3: CASSPPTAYYEQYF. CDR3 in DNA: TGTGCCAGCAGTCCACCGACGGCCTACTACGAGCAGTACTTC.

This chain joins TRBV5-8 and TRBJ1-6; a weak D match, TRBD1 (5 bases). CDR3 size: 15 residues. The germline V gene encodes CDR1 SGHTS and CDR2 YDEGEE. Trimming removed 0 bases at V and 8 bases at J, with 12 bases between. Written as DNA, the CDR3 is TGTGCCAGCAGCTTGGCGGGGGTCCAGTATTCACCCCTCCACTTT. This codes for CASSLAGVQYSPLHF.

This chain connects TRBV11-2 to TRBJ2-7; D not certain. Trimming removed 4 bases from V and 2 bases from J, with 9 bases in between. Germline V CDR1 and CDR2: SGHAT, FQNNGV. The CDR3 extends over 13 amino acids. As DNA, the CDR3 is TGTGCCAGCAGCTCGACGGCCACCTACGAGCAGTACTTC. Protein sequence: CASSSTATYEQYF.

The chain carries TRBV7-6 and TRBJ2-7; maybe TRBD1 (5 bases). Trimming removed 5 bases at V and 6 bases at J, with 14 bases between. CDR1 is SGHVS, CDR2 FNYEAQ, per germline. CDR3 length: 13 amino acids. Here the CDR3 DNA reads TGTGCCAGCAGCCACCTGGGCAGGGTCGAGCAGTACTTC. Translated, it gives CASSHLGRVEQYF.

The chain has TRBV5-1 and TRBJ2-7, with 8 nucleotides matching TRBD2. The V segment lost 3 bases and the J segment 3 bases; nucleotides outside the gene matches: 2. This CDR3 has 13 residues. Germline V gene data show CDR1 as SGHRS and CDR2 as YFSETQ. The chain's CDR3 is CASSSGRDYEQYF. The DNA for the CDR3 is TGCGCCAGCAGCTCCGGGAGGGACTACGAGCAGTACTTC. The whole variable domain, filled in from reference TRBV5-1 and TRBJ2-7, reads KAGVTQTPRYLIKTRGQQVTLSCSPISGHRSVSWYQQTPGQGLQFLFEYFSETQRNKGNFPGRFSGRQFSNSRSEMNVSTLELGDSALYLCASSSGRDYEQYFGPGTRLTVT.

This clone showed up just a few times. The CDR3 DNA sequence: TGCGCCAGCAGCTTGGTAACCGGGATCACTGAAGCTTTCTTT. Encoded protein: CASSLVTGITEAFF. This rearrangement joins TRBV5-1 to TRBJ1-1; D is uncertain. The V gene lost 0 bases and the J gene lost 4 bases, with 10 bases spanning the gap. Per the germline V gene, CDR1 is SGHRS and CDR2 is YFSETQ. The CDR3 is 14 amino acids.

The sample holds a few counts of this clone. The V and J genes are TRBV2 and TRBJ1-1; D ambiguous. This CDR3 is 14 amino acids long. Trimming pared 7 bases from V and 5 bases from J, leaving 17 bases between. Germline CDR1 and CDR2: SNHLY and FYNNEI. CDR3 sequence: CASNLGRWRTEAFF. In nucleotides, the CDR3 is TGTGCCAGCAACCTTGGGCGTTGGAGAACTGAAGCTTTCTTT.

This chain joins TRBV7-3 and TRBJ1-5; 7 nucleotides align to TRBD1. The CDR3 length is 17 residues. Trimming took 2 bases from V and 0 from J; bases not matched to a gene: 7. Germline CDR1 reads SGHTA; CDR2 reads FQGTGA. CDR3 nucleotide sequence: TGTGCCAGCAGCTTAGGGGGACAGTACCATAGCAATCAGCCCCAGCATTTT. This encodes CASSLGGQYHSNQPQHF.

The CDR3 DNA is TGTGTCGTCGAGGGCACATACTATGGCTACACCTTC. This sequence encodes CVVEGTYYGYTF. The chain uses TRBV7-2 and TRBJ1-2; D is unresolved. Germline CDR1 reads SGHTA; CDR2 reads FQGNSA. The CDR3 consists of 12 residues.

This clone was found a few times. The genes are TRBV27 and TRBJ1-5; TRBD1 is a possible D gene (5 bases). Deletions cut 6 bases from V and 0 bases from J, with 18 bases between. Per the germline V gene, CDR1 is MNHEY and CDR2 is SMNVEV (reference sequence). This CDR3 spans 17 amino acids. CDR3 loop: CASSRRTGVYSNQPQHF. CDR3 nucleotide sequence: TGTGCCAGCAGCCGTCGTACAGGCGTGTATAGCAATCAGCCCCAGCATTTT.

The chain combines TRBV11-2 with TRBJ1-3; possible D gene TRBD1, 6 bases. V lost 5 bases and J lost 4, with 15 bases in between. From germline, CDR1 is SGHAT and CDR2 FQNNGV. The CDR3 totals 15 residues. CDR3 amino acids: CASSQARGLGNTIYF. CDR3 sequence (DNA): TGTGCCAGCAGCCAAGCGCGGGGGCTGGGAAACACCATATATTTT.